Given below is one TCR beta chain in context. The sample originates from a study of response to subunit inactivated influenza vaccine. TCRdb independently ran MiXCR on the RT-PCR reads; one entry per CDR3 protein. The repertoire includes more than 450,000 distinct CDR3 sequences, approximately 7.6% of them detected once, and under 15% sits in the top ten. This CDR3 region has 15 residues. Germline lookup yields CDR1 SGHTA and CDR2 FQGNSA. With V trimmed by 5 bases and J by 4 bases, 9 bases remained unmatched. The V and J genes are TRBV7-2 and TRBJ2-5; 8 bases map to TRBD2. The sequenced sample was PBMCs from blood, obtained around 25 months after vaccination. The TCR was taken from a man aged 50-75 years who received an inactivated influenza vaccine. CDR3 nucleotide sequence: TGTGCCAGCAGCATGTATAGCGGGGTTGGAGAGACCCAGTACTTC. Translation gives CASSMYSGVGETQYF.